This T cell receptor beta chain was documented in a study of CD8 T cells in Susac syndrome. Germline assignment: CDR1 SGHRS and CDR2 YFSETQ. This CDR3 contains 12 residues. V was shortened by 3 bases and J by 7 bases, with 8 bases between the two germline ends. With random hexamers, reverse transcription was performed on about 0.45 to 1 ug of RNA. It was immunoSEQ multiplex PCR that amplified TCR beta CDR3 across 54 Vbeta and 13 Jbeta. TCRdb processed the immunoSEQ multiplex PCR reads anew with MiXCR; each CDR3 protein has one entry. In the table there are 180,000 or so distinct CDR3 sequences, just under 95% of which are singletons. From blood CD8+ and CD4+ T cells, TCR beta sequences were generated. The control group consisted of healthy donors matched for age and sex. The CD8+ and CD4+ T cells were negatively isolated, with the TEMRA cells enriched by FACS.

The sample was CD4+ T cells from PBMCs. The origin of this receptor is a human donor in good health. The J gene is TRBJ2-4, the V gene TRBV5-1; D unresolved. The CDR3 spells CASSSYHNIQYF. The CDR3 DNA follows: TGCGCCAGCAGCTCGTACCATAACATTCAGTACTTC.